The present entry profiles one T cell receptor (beta chain) with its context. The CDR3 consists of 13 residues. Germline CDR1 GTSNPN, CDR2 SVGIG (reference sequence). V shed 0 bases and J shed 3 bases, with 8 bases lying between them. TCRdb's table, derived via immunoSEQ multiplex PCR, lists solely in-frame clones and lacks some. The sample has 200,000 to 300,000 clones, about 90% seen once. This entry belongs to a study of blood T cell repertoires in COVID-19. The wider study: Spain, Italy and the United States supplied samples that represented acute and convalescent COVID-19.

The V call is TRBV30, the J call TRBJ2-5; D is possibly TRBD1 (6 bases). The clonotype was recovered from a woman aged 40 to 49 with acute COVID-19. The specimen sequenced was PBMCs or T cells enriched from blood (not recorded which). This chain's CDR3 is CAWSVGGKETQYF. The CDR3 nucleotides are TGTGCCTGGAGTGTAGGGGGAAAAGAGACCCAGTACTTC.